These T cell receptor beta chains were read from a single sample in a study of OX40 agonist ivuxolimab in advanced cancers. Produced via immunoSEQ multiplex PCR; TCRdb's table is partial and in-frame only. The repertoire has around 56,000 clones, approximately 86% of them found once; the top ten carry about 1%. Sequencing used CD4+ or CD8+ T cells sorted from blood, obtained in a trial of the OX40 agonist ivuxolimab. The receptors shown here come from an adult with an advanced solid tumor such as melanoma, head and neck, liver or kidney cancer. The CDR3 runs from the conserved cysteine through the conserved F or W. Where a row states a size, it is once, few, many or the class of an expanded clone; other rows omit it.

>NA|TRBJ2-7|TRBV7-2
CASSHGSYEQYF
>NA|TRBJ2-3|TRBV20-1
CSAESTDTQYF
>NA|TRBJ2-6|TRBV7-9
CASTGDRGPGANVLTF
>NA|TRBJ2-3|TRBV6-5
CASGSVSRTDTQYF
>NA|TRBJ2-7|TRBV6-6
CASTDAGQGKDEQYF
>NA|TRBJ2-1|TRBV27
CASSRYNEQFF
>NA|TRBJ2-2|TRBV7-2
CASSLGAGGITGELFF
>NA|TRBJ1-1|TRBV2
CASSLTGGTEAFF
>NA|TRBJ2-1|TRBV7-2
CASSVPGLVNEQFF
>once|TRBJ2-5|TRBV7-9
CASSPNTLKETQYF
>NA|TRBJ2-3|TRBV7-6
CASSLWGERRTDTQYF
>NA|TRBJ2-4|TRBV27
CASGTWGLAKNIQYF
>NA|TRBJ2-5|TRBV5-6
CASSRRGQETQYF
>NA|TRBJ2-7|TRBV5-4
CASSPPGGSSYEQYF
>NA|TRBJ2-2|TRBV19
CASSSRGQGWGLAGVSGELFF
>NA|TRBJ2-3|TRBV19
CASSTTSSRDTQYF
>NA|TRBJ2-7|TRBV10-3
CAISESPLREQYF
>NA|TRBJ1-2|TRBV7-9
CASSLDGTGAGYTF
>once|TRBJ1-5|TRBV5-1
CASSLQGGNQPQHF
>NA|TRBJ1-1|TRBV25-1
CASTSQGTEAFF
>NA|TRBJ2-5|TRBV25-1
CASRGLAGETQYF
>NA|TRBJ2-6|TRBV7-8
CASSRDGSSGANVLTF
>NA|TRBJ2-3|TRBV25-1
CASSPWLGTDTQYF
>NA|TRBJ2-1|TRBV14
CASSLSLYNEQFF
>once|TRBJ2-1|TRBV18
CASSSDWRLSSYNEQFF
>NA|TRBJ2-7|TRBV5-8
CASSLGSYYEQYF
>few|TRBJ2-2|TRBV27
CASSPLRQGGTANTGELFF
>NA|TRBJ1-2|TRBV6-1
CASSVMGDGGYTF
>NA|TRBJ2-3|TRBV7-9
CASSITATDTQYF
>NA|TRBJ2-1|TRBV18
CASSRTYREDEQFF
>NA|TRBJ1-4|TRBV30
CAWRERLRTPEEKLFF
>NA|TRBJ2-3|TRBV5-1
CASSVRTSGSTDTQYF
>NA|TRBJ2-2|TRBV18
CASSPLGGTSASGELFF
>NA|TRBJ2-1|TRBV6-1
CASSDNGLADNNEQFF
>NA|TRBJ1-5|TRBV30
CAWSTRGPRPQHF
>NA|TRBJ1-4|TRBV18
CASSRSGGHTNEKLFF
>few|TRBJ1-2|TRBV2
CASSSGLNYGYTF
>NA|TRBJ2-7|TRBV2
CASSVEGQGPYEQYF
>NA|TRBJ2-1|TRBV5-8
CASRLQGAYNEQFF
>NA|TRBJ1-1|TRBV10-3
CAISESGRESEAFF
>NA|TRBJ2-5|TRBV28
CASTAKETQYF
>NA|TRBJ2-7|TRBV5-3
CARSSPTANPHEQYF
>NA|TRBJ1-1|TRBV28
CASSLGSRVPEAFF
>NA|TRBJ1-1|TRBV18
CASSPGGSKHEAFF
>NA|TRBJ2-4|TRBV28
CASSWGAKNIQYF